The next 20 T cell receptor beta chains were all read from a single sample in a study of response to subunit inactivated influenza vaccine. TCRdb called the RT-PCR reads again in MiXCR, with one record for every CDR3 protein. The table shows approximately 700,000 distinct CDR3 sequences, with about 15% occurring only once. The sequencing used PBMCs from blood, collected approximately 15 days before vaccination. The receptor set was obtained from a man in his fifties or sixties who received an inactivated influenza vaccine.

This sequence joins TRBV20-1 and TRBJ1-3; D is possibly TRBD1 (6 bases). Germline V gene data show CDR1 as DFQATT and CDR2 as SNEGSKA (reference sequence). V was cut by 3 bases and J by 1 base, with 13 bases left in between. The CDR3 covers 15 residues. DNA for the CDR3: TGCAGTGCTAGTGACAGGCTAGGATCTGGAAACACCATATATTTT. Encoded protein: CSASDRLGSGNTIYF.

This rearrangement joins TRBV27 to TRBJ1-2; weak D call: TRBD1 (6 bases). The CDR3 extends over 15 amino acids. The germline V gene has CDR1 MNHEY and CDR2 SMNVEV (reference sequence). V lost 4 bases and J 4 bases, leaving 16 bases between the germline ends. The CDR3 reads CASSSRQAPTYGYTF. The CDR3 bases are TGTGCCAGCAGTTCCCGACAGGCTCCTACCTATGGCTACACCTTC.

The chain links TRBV30 to TRBJ2-1; the D is unclear. CDR1 is GTSNPN and CDR2 is SVGIG in the germline V gene (reference sequence). The CDR3 has 13 residues. Trimming cost V 2 bases and J 7 bases, with 12 bases left between them. The CDR3 DNA follows: TGTGCCTGGAGTTTTGGTCACTGGAATGAGCAGTTCTTC. Amino acid sequence: CAWSFGHWNEQFF.

This clonotype was observed a handful of times. The V call is TRBV20-1, the J call TRBJ2-3; 8 bases are a match to TRBD2. The CDR3 has 17 residues. From germline, CDR1 is DFQATT and CDR2 SNEGSKA (reference sequence). Unmatched junction bases numbered 9, after V lost 0 bases and J lost 1 base. The DNA of the CDR3 is TGCAGTGCTAGAGACGTTACGGGGACTAGAGGCACAGATACGCAGTATTTT. Its translation: CSARDVTGTRGTDTQYF.

This clonotype appeared many times. V is TRBV28 and J is TRBJ2-3; maybe TRBD2 (5 bases). Germline CDR1 MDHEN, CDR2 SYDVKM. The V gene lost 10 bases and the J gene lost 0 bases, with 11 bases spanning the gap. The CDR3 spans 13 residues. The chain's CDR3 is CATQRDSTDTQYF. CDR3 in DNA: TGTGCCACCCAGAGGGATAGCACAGATACGCAGTATTTT. Full variable domain (missing parts from reference TRBV28 and TRBJ2-3): DVKVTQSSRYLVKRTGEKVFLECVQDMDHENMFWYRQDPGLGLRLIYFSYDVKMKEKGDIPEGYSVSREKKERFSLILESASTNQTSMYLCATQRDSTDTQYFGPGTRLTVL.

In this sample, this clonotype turned up a few times. V and J are TRBV6-5 and TRBJ1-2; tentatively, D is TRBD1 (6 bases). The CDR3 has 15 residues. Trimming took off 2 bases at V and 6 bases at J, with 16 bases between the two ends. Germline V gene sequence: CDR1 MNHEY, CDR2 SVGAGI. CDR3 nucleotides: TGTGCCAGCAGTTACCTCACGGGGGACAAGGATGGCTACACCTTC. It translates to CASSYLTGDKDGYTF.

The chain carries TRBV27 and TRBJ2-7; D gene ambiguous. Trimming removed 3 bases from V and 5 bases from J, with 11 bases in between. The germline gives CDR1 MNHEY, CDR2 SMNVEV (reference sequence). The CDR3 runs 13 residues. The CDR3 region has the DNA TGTGCCAGCAGTTTCAGGCCTCCTAACGAGCAGTACTTC. Translated: CASSFRPPNEQYF.

This clonotype was seen ten or more times. V is TRBV10-3 and J is TRBJ2-1, with 9 bases identical to TRBD2. With 7 bases clipped from V and 5 bases from J, the junction kept 9 bases outside the gene matches. The CDR3 consists of 15 residues. CDR1 is ENHRY and CDR2 is SYGVKD in the germline V gene. The DNA for the CDR3 is TGTGCCATCACTATGAGCGGGGGGCCGAACAATGAGCAGTTCTTC. The encoded protein is CAITMSGGPNNEQFF.

This clonotype has at least ten counts. The chain links TRBV28 to TRBJ1-5; D remains ambiguous. Germline V gene sequence: CDR1 MDHEN, CDR2 SYDVKM. This CDR3 has 12 amino acids. CDR3 DNA sequence: TGTGCAGCGGGCGGGTTCAATCAGCCCCAGCATTTT. Its translation is CAAGGFNQPQHF.

This clonotype was counted a few times. The chain joins TRBV7-9 to TRBJ2-1; 12 bases line up with TRBD2. V shed 3 bases, J shed 5 bases, and the junction held 2 bases outside the gene matches. The CDR3 runs 15 residues. The germline gives CDR1 SEHNR, CDR2 FQNEAQ (reference sequence). CDR3 in DNA: TGTGCCAGCAGCTTCAGACTAGCGGGGGACAATGAGCAGTTCTTC. This sequence encodes CASSFRLAGDNEQFF.

This clonotype was seen more than once but under ten times. This sequence joins TRBV9 and TRBJ1-4; unclear D gene. CDR1 is SGDLS, CDR2 YYNGEE, per germline. The CDR3 is made up of 15 amino acids. V dropped 4 bases and J dropped 0 bases, with 10 bases sitting between them. The CDR3 DNA is TGTGCCAGCAGCCCATTGCAAACAACTAATGAAAAACTGTTTTTT. Translated, it gives CASSPLQTTNEKLFF. The variable domain in full, completed from reference TRBV9 and TRBJ1-4, reads DSGVTQTPKHLITATGQRVTLRCSPRSGDLSVYWYQQSLDQGLQFLIQYYNGEERAKGNILERFSAQQFPDLHSELNLSSLELGDSALYFCASSPLQTTNEKLFFGSGTQLSVL.

The rearrangement joins TRBV10-3 to TRBJ2-6; 10 bases match TRBD1. J gave up 0 bases and V 5 bases, and 4 bases lay outside the gene matches. The V gene's germline CDR1 is ENHRY and CDR2 SYGVKD. The CDR3 is made up of 17 amino acids. The CDR3 sequence is CAISTTGGGSGANVLTF. Written as DNA, the CDR3 is TGTGCCATCAGTACGACAGGGGGCGGCTCTGGGGCCAACGTCCTGACTTTC.

This clonotype has ten or more counts. The genes are TRBV4-1 and TRBJ2-1, with D unclear. CDR3 size: 17 residues. The V end was cut by 4 bases, the J end by 0 bases, with 16 bases between. Germline V lookup: CDR1 MGHRA, CDR2 YSYEKL. The CDR3 bases are TGCGCCAGCAGCCGAGGATCCGGGTCCAGCTCCTACAATGAGCAGTTCTTC. Translated: CASSRGSGSSSYNEQFF.

In this sample, this clonotype turned up a few times. The gene calls are TRBV29-1 and TRBJ2-1; D is tentatively TRBD1 or TRBD2 (6 bases each). The CDR3 totals 13 residues. V gave up 2 bases and J gave up 9 bases, with 14 bases separating them. CDR1 SQVTM and CDR2 ANQGSEA come from the germline V gene. The CDR3 DNA is TGCAGCGTTGAAAGGGGGGCCTCTGCTGAGCAGTTCTTC. Encoded protein: CSVERGASAEQFF.

The sample holds many counts of this clonotype. The chain couples TRBV15 to TRBJ2-7; D possibly uses TRBD1 or TRBD2 (6 bases each). CDR1 is LNHNV, CDR2 YYDKDF, per germline (reference sequence). This CDR3 spans 15 amino acids. V gave up 0 bases and J gave up 4 bases, with 13 bases separating them. CDR3 in DNA: TGTGCCACCAGCAGAGATTGGGGGGCTAGTTACGAGCAGTACTTC. Protein: CATSRDWGASYEQYF.

This chain links TRBV28 with TRBJ2-3, with D possibly TRBD1 on 5 matching bases. The ends were cut back, 3 bases at V and 2 bases at J, with 15 bases in the middle. Germline assignment: CDR1 MDHEN and CDR2 SYDVKM. The CDR3 consists of 16 residues. The CDR3 loop is CASSFDPRQNTDTQYF. Here the CDR3 DNA reads TGTGCCAGCAGTTTTGACCCGCGACAGAACACAGATACGCAGTATTTT.

CDR3 amino acids: CASSYSVTELRSEGGLSYNEQFF. The CDR3 DNA is TGTGCCAGCAGTTACTCGGTGACAGAGCTACGGTCCGAGGGGGGTCTCTCCTACAATGAGCAGTTCTTC. This chain connects TRBV6-2 or TRBV6-3 to TRBJ2-1; the D gene could be TRBD1 or TRBD2 (6 bases each). The CDR3 sequence is 23 residues long. V shed 0 bases and J shed 0 bases, with 30 bases lying between them. CDR1 is MNHEY and CDR2 is SVGEGT in the germline V gene.

This clonotype was seen only a few times. The V gene is TRBV6-6, the J gene TRBJ2-1; no clear D gene. CDR1 and CDR2 from the germline V gene are MNHNY and SVGAGI (reference sequence). The CDR3 contains 11 residues. Trimming pared 3 bases from V and 11 bases from J, leaving 8 bases between. The CDR3 is CASSYSEKQFF. For the CDR3, the DNA is TGTGCCAGCAGTTATAGTGAGAAGCAGTTCTTC.

This clonotype was detected only a few times. The chain employs TRBV28 and TRBJ1-1; the D gene is possibly TRBD1 (6 bases). The V end was cut by 4 bases, the J end by 0 bases, with 12 bases between. CDR1 is MDHEN, CDR2 SYDVKM, per germline. The CDR3 sequence is 15 residues long. CDR3 residues: CASSYPGQLNTEAFF. The CDR3, as DNA: TGTGCCAGCAGTTATCCGGGACAACTGAACACTGAAGCTTTCTTT. Complete variable domain (other parts from reference TRBV28 and TRBJ1-1): DVKVTQSSRYLVKRTGEKVFLECVQDMDHENMFWYRQDPGLGLRLIYFSYDVKMKEKGDIPEGYSVSREKKERFSLILESASTNQTSMYLCASSYPGQLNTEAFFGQGTRLTVV.

This clonotype was counted a few times. The chain employs TRBV4-1 and TRBJ2-5; D is perhaps TRBD1 (5 bases). V was clipped by 1 base and J by 5 bases, with 11 bases between them. The V gene's germline CDR1 is MGHRA and CDR2 YSYEKL. There are 14 residues in the CDR3. The CDR3 bases are TGCGCCAGCAGCCAAGTATTGGGGCTGGAGACCCAGTACTTC. Protein sequence: CASSQVLGLETQYF.